The next 13 T cell receptor beta chains were all read from a single sample in a study of identifying expanded T cells in peripheral blood. Libraries were prepared by immunoSEQ multiplex PCR; TCRdb keeps only in-frame clonotypes and omits some of them. The sample contains tens of thousands of clones, around 84% of which appear only once. Sample: blood. Every receptor here comes from a person aged 18-70 years in good health.

The J gene is TRBJ1-1, the V gene TRBV7-2, with 8 nucleotides matching TRBD1. The CDR3 runs 15 residues. V lost 4 bases to trimming and J lost 4 bases; unmatched junction nucleotides: 8. The germline CDR1 and CDR2 sequences are SGHTA and FQGNSA. The CDR3 spells CASSSDRGRSTEAFF. CDR3 sequence (DNA): TGTGCCAGCAGCTCAGACAGGGGACGGAGCACTGAAGCTTTCTTT.

V is TRBV30 and J is TRBJ1-5; 10 bases match TRBD1. Trimming at V came to 7 bases and at J to 4 bases, leaving 4 bases not matched to a gene. The germline V gene has CDR1 GTSNPN and CDR2 SVGIG (reference sequence). The CDR3 is 13 residues long. CDR3 nucleotide sequence: TGTGCCTTAGACAGGGGGCTTAATCAGCCCCAGCATTTT. It translates to CALDRGLNQPQHF.

The chain links TRBV14 to TRBJ2-7; a possible D gene is TRBD1 (5 bases). V was trimmed by 4 bases and J by 0 bases, leaving 25 bases between them. Germline CDR1 is SGHDN and CDR2 is FVKESK. The length of the CDR3 is 19 residues. CDR3 region: CASSPNKHWGSQPSYEQYF. The CDR3 DNA follows: TGTGCCAGCAGCCCTAATAAACATTGGGGCAGCCAACCCTCCTACGAGCAGTACTTC.

On this clone itself: The sample has other DNA sequences that encode this CDR3 too. The gene calls are TRBV29-1 and TRBJ2-1; D remains ambiguous. With 2 bases removed from V and 7 bases from J, the gap between germline ends came to 9 bases. Germline V gives CDR1 SQVTM, CDR2 ANQGSEA. The length of the CDR3 is 12 residues. CDR3 sequence reads: CSVESLGNEQFF. The CDR3 DNA sequence: TGCAGCGTTGAAAGTCTTGGGAATGAGCAGTTCTTC.

V and J are TRBV7-2 and TRBJ1-3, with D possibly TRBD1 on 5 matching bases. V gave up 1 base and J gave up 3 bases, with 7 bases separating them. CDR3 length: 14 amino acids. Germline V gives CDR1 SGHTA, CDR2 FQGNSA. CDR3 nucleotides: TGTGCCAGCAGCTTAGTTCAGGGTGGAAACACCATATATTTT. It specifies CASSLVQGGNTIYF.

The rearrangement joins TRBV28 to TRBJ2-7; TRBD2 might be the D (5 bases). In germline, CDR1 is MDHEN, CDR2 SYDVKM. The CDR3 has 12 residues. V lost 5 bases and J lost 6, with 11 bases in between. CDR3 DNA: TGTGCCAGCAGTGAGGGCCTACGCGAGCAGTACTTC. This gives the protein CASSEGLREQYF.

This rearrangement joins TRBV21-1 to TRBJ1-4. TRBV21-1 is tagged as a pseudogene. The CDR3 has 11 residues. In DNA, the CDR3 is TGTGCCAGCATCGGGGATGAAAAACTGTTTTTT. Protein: CASIGDEKLFF.

The chain uses TRBV28 and TRBJ1-1; D gene ambiguous. In germline, CDR1 is MDHEN, CDR2 SYDVKM. This CDR3 contains 12 residues. The V and J ends lost 5 bases and 3 bases respectively, with 7 bases between them. The CDR3: CASSQGYTEAFF. CDR3 DNA: TGTGCCAGCAGTCAAGGATACACTGAAGCTTTCTTT.

Regarding this clone: Germline is not matched at one junction end, which may reflect a read error. Written as DNA, the CDR3 is TGTGCCAGCAGCAAAGAGAGGTTCGGGGTCAGGCAGACCCAGTACTTC. This codes for CASSKERFGVRQTQYF. V and J are TRBV14 and TRBJ2-5, with D possibly being TRBD2 (5 bases). This CDR3 region has 16 residues. The germline V gene encodes CDR1 SGHDN and CDR2 FVKESK.

This clone has more than one count but fewer than ten. The genes are TRBV11-2 and TRBJ2-5; the D is unclear. Germline V gene sequence: CDR1 SGHAT, CDR2 FQNNGV. The V gene lost 5 bases and the J gene lost 5 bases, with 9 bases spanning the gap. This CDR3 is 12 amino acids long. This CDR3 reads CASSPYLETQYF. As DNA, the CDR3 is TGTGCCAGCAGCCCCTATCTGGAGACCCAGTACTTC.

The chain carries TRBV6-5 and TRBJ2-3; 7 positions agree with TRBD1. V gave up 6 bases and J gave up 6 bases; unmatched junction bases: 3. In germline, CDR1 is MNHEY, CDR2 SVGAGI. The CDR3 covers 12 residues. In nucleotides, the CDR3 is TGTGCCAGCAGGAGCAGGGGGGATACGCAGTATTTT. Its protein product is CASRSRGDTQYF.

The chain carries TRBV7-3 and TRBJ2-3; 9 bases fit TRBD1. Germline V gene lookup returns CDR1 SGHTA and CDR2 FQGTGA. CDR3 length: 14 amino acids. Trimming removed 2 bases from V and 5 bases from J; junction bases left unmatched: 2. In DNA, the CDR3 is TGTGCCAGCAGCTTAGGGACAGGGCTAGATACGCAGTATTTT. It codes for CASSLGTGLDTQYF. The whole variable domain, filled in from reference TRBV7-3 and TRBJ2-3, reads GAGVSQTPSNKVTEKGKYVELRCDPISGHTALYWYRQSLGQGPEFLIYFQGTGAADDSGLPNDRFFAVRPEGSVSTLKIQRTERGDSAVYLCASSLGTGLDTQYFGPGTRLTVL.

This chain joins TRBV7-2 and TRBJ2-2; tentatively, D is TRBD1 (6 bases). Germline V gene data show CDR1 as SGHTA and CDR2 as FQGNSA. V lost 5 bases and J lost 0, with 19 bases in between. This CDR3 has 18 amino acids. Written as DNA, the CDR3 is TGTGCCAGCAGCCTTCAGCTGGGACAAACCTCGAACACCGGGGAGCTGTTTTTT. Its translation: CASSLQLGQTSNTGELFF.